Listed below are T cell receptor beta chains from one sample, sequenced in a study of OX40 agonist ivuxolimab in advanced cancers. Libraries were prepared by immunoSEQ multiplex PCR; TCRdb keeps only in-frame clonotypes and omits some of them. Of about 33,000 clones in the sample, roughly 74% are singletons; the top ten hold roughly 12%. Material: CD4+ or CD8+ T cells sorted from blood, obtained in a trial of the OX40 agonist ivuxolimab. These receptors were collected from an adult with an advanced solid tumor such as melanoma, head and neck, liver or kidney cancer. CDR3s include the opening cysteine and the closing phenylalanine or tryptophan. A D gene is named only where the DNA matches it firmly. Part of the rows lack a size; the others show once, few, many or a class for expanded clones.

D,size,J,V,length,CDR3,DNA
.,.,TRBJ1-2,TRBV5-4,14,CASSLPGHNYGYTF,TGTGCCAGCAGCTTACCCGGGCATAACTATGGCTACACCTTC
.,once,TRBJ2-2,TRBV27,14,CASSMAGGTGELFF,TGTGCCAGCAGTATGGCCGGTGGCACCGGGGAGCTGTTTTTT
.,.,TRBJ1-4,TRBV5-1,14,CASSPWGSDEKLFF,TGCGCCAGCAGCCCGTGGGGGTCGGACGAAAAACTGTTTTTT
.,.,TRBJ1-5,TRBV10-2,15,CASSEFGQMDQPQHF,TGCGCCAGCAGTGAGTTCGGACAGATGGATCAGCCCCAGCATTTT
TRBD1,few,TRBJ1-5,TRBV30,13,CAWSTTGEEPQHF,TGTGCCTGGAGTACGACAGGGGAAGAGCCCCAGCATTTT
TRBD1,once,TRBJ2-7,TRBV20-1,11,CSAGTAYEQYF,TGCAGTGCTGGGACAGCCTACGAGCAGTACTTC
.,few,TRBJ1-2,TRBV9,13,CASSVETFYGYTF,TGTGCCAGCAGCGTAGAAACCTTCTATGGCTACACCTTC
.,.,TRBJ2-5,TRBV5-4,14,CASSLFETEETQYF,TGTGCCAGCAGCTTGTTCGAGACGGAAGAGACCCAGTACTTC
TRBD1,.,TRBJ1-1,TRBV25-1,15,CASSEWDSRNTEAFF,TGTGCCAGCAGTGAATGGGACAGCCGGAACACTGAAGCTTTCTTT
.,.,TRBJ2-7,TRBV19,15,CASSPNGRSSYEQYF,TGTGCCAGTAGTCCAAATGGGAGGAGCTCCTACGAGCAGTACTTC
TRBD1,.,TRBJ1-2,TRBV5-1,15,CASSLVGGGVYGYTF,TGCGCCAGCAGCTTGGTGGGAGGGGGCGTCTATGGCTACACCTTC
.,.,TRBJ1-5,TRBV4-2,17,CASSQEGLRNSNQPQHF,TGTGCCAGCAGCCAAGAGGGACTGCGAAATAGCAATCAGCCCCAGCATTTT
.,.,TRBJ2-4,TRBV10-2,13,CASGIRMKNIQYF,TGCGCCAGCGGGATACGGATGAAAAACATTCAGTACTTC
.,medium-sized,TRBJ1-6,TRBV7-9,15,CASSATGSTNSPLHF,TGTGCCAGCAGCGCTACGGGATCCACGAATTCACCCCTCCACTTT
.,few,TRBJ1-2,TRBV2,12,CASKQGNYGYTF,TGTGCCAGCAAACAGGGAAACTATGGCTACACCTTC
.,once,TRBJ1-5,TRBV6-6,15,CASSYGRSNNQPQHF,TGTGCCAGCAGTTACGGCCGGTCAAACAATCAGCCCCAGCATTTT
.,few,TRBJ2-2,TRBV11-2,14,CASSLEAFTGELFF,TGTGCCAGCAGCCTCGAAGCGTTTACCGGGGAGCTGTTTTTT
.,.,TRBJ1-4,TRBV7-9,15,CASSFGRDINEKLFF,TGTGCCAGCAGTTTTGGACGGGACATTAATGAAAAACTGTTTTTT
.,.,TRBJ2-4,TRBV11-2,17,CASSLQTGNLAKNIQYF,TGTGCCAGCAGCCTGCAGACAGGAAACCTAGCCAAAAACATTCAGTACTTC
.,.,TRBJ2-3,TRBV29-1,13,CSVAQDLTDTQYF,TGCAGCGTTGCACAGGACCTCACAGATACGCAGTATTTT
.,.,TRBJ1-2,TRBV2,13,CASSPTVNYGYTF,TGTGCCAGCAGCCCGACGGTAAACTATGGCTACACCTTC
TRBD1,.,TRBJ1-2,TRBV9,12,CASSSLGGGYTF,TGTGCCAGCAGCAGCTTAGGGGGCGGCTACACCTTC
.,.,TRBJ2-7,TRBV15,14,CATSRDQGGYEQYF,TGTGCCACCAGCAGAGATCAAGGGGGCTACGAGCAGTACTTC
.,.,TRBJ1-2,TRBV27,14,CASSFLGEVWGYTF,TGTGCCAGCAGTTTTCTAGGGGAGGTGTGGGGCTACACCTTC
.,few,TRBJ1-3,TRBV4-2,15,CASSLTTYSGNTIYF,TGTGCCAGCAGCTTAACCACTTACTCTGGAAACACCATATATTTT
.,.,TRBJ1-4,TRBV30,16,CAWSVHGGGTNEKLFF,TGTGCCTGGAGTGTACACGGGGGCGGAACTAATGAAAAACTGTTTTTT
.,.,TRBJ2-3,TRBV30,12,CAWSSGAFTQYF,TGTGCCTGGAGCTCGGGAGCTTTTACGCAGTATTTT
.,.,TRBJ2-3,TRBV6-6,16,CASSYSFISSTDTQYF,TGTGCCAGCAGTTACTCTTTCATCTCTAGCACAGATACGCAGTATTTT
.,once,TRBJ1-5,TRBV6-5,13,CASSSGGSQPQHF,TGTGCCAGCAGTTCCGGAGGTTCCCAGCCCCAGCATTTT
TRBD2,.,TRBJ2-7,TRBV11-2,15,CASSQTGTSGAEQYF,TGTGCCAGCAGCCAAACCGGGACTAGCGGGGCCGAGCAGTACTTC
TRBD2,few,TRBJ2-3,TRBV30,15,CAWSLSGGATDTQYF,TGTGCCTGGAGTCTAAGCGGGGGGGCCACAGATACGCAGTATTTT
TRBD2,.,TRBJ2-5,TRBV11-1,15,CASSPGLARRETQYF,TGTGCCAGCAGCCCTGGACTAGCTCGGCGAGAGACCCAGTACTTC
.,.,TRBJ2-3,TRBV7-2,15,CASSPQHGETDTQYF,TGTGCCAGCAGCCCCCAGCACGGGGAGACAGATACGCAGTATTTT
.,.,TRBJ1-5,TRBV7-2,16,CASSLKAGYSNQPQHF,TGTGCCAGCAGCTTAAAGGCAGGTTATAGCAATCAGCCCCAGCATTTT
TRBD1,few,TRBJ2-5,TRBV11-3,16,CASSTRPGQGFETQYF,TGTGCCAGCAGCACTCGCCCGGGACAGGGTTTTGAGACCCAGTACTTC
.,.,TRBJ2-7,TRBV12-2,16,CASRPVAVAVAYEQYF,TGTGCAAGTCGCCCAGTCGCCGTGGCGGTAGCCTACGAGCAGTACTTC
.,.,TRBJ2-2,TRBV6-6,12,CASSPGGGELFF,TGTGCCAGCAGTCCAGGTGGCGGGGAGCTGTTTTTT
TRBD1,.,TRBJ1-3,TRBV30,14,CAHRTGHSGNTIYF,TGTGCCCACCGGACAGGGCACTCTGGAAACACCATATATTTT
.,.,TRBJ2-7,TRBV5-1,14,CASSLAAHEHEQYF,TGCGCCAGCAGCCTGGCCGCCCATGAACACGAGCAGTACTTC
.,.,TRBJ2-1,TRBV6-5,15,CASSYMVARSDEQFF,TGTGCCAGCAGTTACATGGTAGCAAGGTCGGATGAGCAGTTCTTC
.,.,TRBJ1-1,TRBV25-1,13,CASITGENTEAFF,TGTGCCAGCATAACGGGGGAGAACACTGAAGCTTTCTTT
.,.,TRBJ2-6,TRBV9,17,CASIVVYKQSRANVLTF,TGTGCCAGCATTGTTGTGTACAAACAAAGTCGGGCCAACGTCCTGACTTTC
.,.,TRBJ2-5,TRBV2,14,CASRRLVSQETQYF,TGTGCCAGCAGGCGACTAGTTAGCCAAGAGACCCAGTACTTC
.,.,TRBJ2-3,TRBV28,16,CASSTHGFGSTDTQYF,TGTGCCAGCAGTACCCACGGGTTTGGGAGCACAGATACGCAGTATTTT
TRBD1,.,TRBJ2-6,TRBV6-1,15,CAGSTGGAGANVLTF,TGTGCCGGCAGCACAGGGGGCGCTGGGGCCAACGTCCTGACTTTC
TRBD1,.,TRBJ2-3,TRBV18,15,CASSLPGQPTDTQYF,TGTGCCAGCTCGCTCCCGGGACAGCCCACAGATACGCAGTATTTT
.,.,TRBJ1-1,TRBV4-1,13,CASSQGPNTEAFF,TGCGCCAGCAGCCAAGGTCCGAACACTGAAGCTTTCTTT